This T cell receptor (beta chain) was documented in a study of control samples from healthy donors and cancer patients. Clones were sequenced by immunoSEQ multiplex PCR, and TCRdb holds only the in-frame ones, with some missing. The sample lists 200,000 to 250,000 clones, around 94% occurring once. The source of this sequence is a man in his fifties or sixties in good health. The source material was blood.

The CDR3: CASSSGQGTYEQYF. CDR3 DNA sequence: TGTGCCAGCAGCTCCGGACAGGGAACCTACGAGCAGTACTTC. The V gene is TRBV9, the J gene TRBJ2-7; TRBD1 agrees at 8 bases. Germline lookup yields CDR1 SGDLS and CDR2 YYNGEE. This CDR3 has 14 residues. The V segment lost 4 bases and the J segment 2 bases; nucleotides outside the gene matches: 5. The complete variable domain, with remaining parts taken from reference TRBV9 and TRBJ2-7, reads DSGVTQTPKHLITATGQRVTLRCSPRSGDLSVYWYQQSLDQGLQFLIQYYNGEERAKGNILERFSAQQFPDLHSELNLSSLELGDSALYFCASSSGQGTYEQYFGPGTRLTVT.